This TCR beta chain comes out of a study of shared clonotypes between healthy human individuals. In the study overall: CD4 naive cells filled three plates per donor, CD4 memory three, CD8 naive two and CD8 memory one.

CD45RO negativity and positive selection for CCR7 defined naive CD8 cells, a population that excluded terminally differentiated effector memory CD45RA+ cells. Authors' data handling: Quality scores were absent from the junction-only immunoSEQ sequences, so filtering differed. Sequencing was performed with immunoSEQ multiplex PCR; in TCRdb, only in-frame clones are kept and a portion is missing. V, J and clone size are taken as reported in that table, and D and trimming were inferred from the DNA itself. The data contain approximately 740,000 clones, around 93% of them singletons. Germline V lookup: CDR1 SEHNR, CDR2 FQNEAQ (reference sequence). CDR3 length: 18 residues. The junction had 5 bases not matched to a gene; V was cut back by 5 bases and J by 0 bases.

Sequencing used naive CD8+ T cells sorted from blood. This sequence originates from a man younger than 40 in good health. The chain joins TRBV7-9 to TRBJ2-2; 14 nucleotides line up with TRBD2. CDR3 nucleotide sequence: TGTGCCAGCAGCACAGCGACTAGCGGGAGGGCGAACACCGGGGAGCTGTTTTTT. Translated: CASSTATSGRANTGELFF.